The 25 T cell receptor beta chains below all came from one sample that was sequenced in a study of blood T cell repertoires in COVID-19. Clones were read by immunoSEQ multiplex PCR, and TCRdb kept only the in-frame ones, dropping some. The sample shows 200,000 to 250,000 clones, about 90% of them seen only once. The material sequenced was PBMCs or T cells enriched from blood (not recorded which). Receptor source: a man younger than 40 who had recovered from COVID-19.

CDR3 bases: TGCGCCAGCAGCTTGAAGGCAGACTCGCTCTATGGCTACACCTTC. It yields the protein CASSLKADSLYGYTF. The V and J genes are TRBV5-1 and TRBJ1-2, with D unclear. The CDR3 has 15 residues. The V and J ends lost 1 base and 4 bases respectively, with 14 bases between them. The germline V gene has CDR1 SGHRS and CDR2 YFSETQ.

The rearrangement joins TRBV7-2 to TRBJ2-3; 9 nucleotides align to TRBD2. Trimming cost V 2 bases and J 3 bases; bases outside gene matches: 9. The germline CDR1 and CDR2 sequences are SGHTA and FQGNSA. CDR3 size: 17 residues. As DNA, the CDR3 is TGTGCCAGCAGCTTATGGCCTAGCGGGGTTCGAACAGATACGCAGTATTTT. It codes for CASSLWPSGVRTDTQYF.

The chain couples TRBV11-1 to TRBJ2-7; no clear D. CDR3 size: 13 residues. Trimming took 1 base from V and 0 from J, leaving 4 bases between them. CDR1 and CDR2 (germline): SGHAT, FQDESV (reference sequence). Here the CDR3 reads CASSLEYSYEQYF. The CDR3 DNA sequence: TGTGCCAGCAGCTTAGAATACTCCTACGAGCAGTACTTC.

The J gene is TRBJ2-3, the V gene TRBV6-2 or TRBV6-3, with TRBD2 identical over 13 bases. This CDR3 is 19 amino acids long. J lost 2 bases, V lost 3 bases, and 11 bases had no gene match. Germline V gene data show CDR1 as MNHEY and CDR2 as SVGEGT. This chain's CDR3 is CASSYSGTSGAAVTDTQYF. The CDR3 DNA sequence: TGTGCCAGCAGTTATTCAGGGACTAGCGGGGCGGCCGTCACAGATACGCAGTATTTT.

The rearrangement joins TRBV7-6 to TRBJ2-7; TRBD1 aligns across 7 bases. The junction had 6 bases not matched to a gene; V was cut back by 2 bases and J by 5 bases. There are 14 residues in the CDR3. Germline V gene data show CDR1 as SGHVS and CDR2 as FNYEAQ. This CDR3 reads CASSLTGTADEQYF. CDR3 DNA sequence: TGTGCCAGCAGCTTAACCGGGACAGCGGACGAGCAGTACTTC.

The chain is built from TRBV5-1 and TRBJ1-1, with D unresolved. Per the germline V gene, CDR1 is SGHRS and CDR2 is YFSETQ. CDR3 size: 13 residues. V lost 2 bases and J lost 5, with 10 bases in between. Written as DNA, the CDR3 is TGCGCCAGCAGCTTAGGTTGGGAGACTGAAGCTTTCTTT. Translated: CASSLGWETEAFF.

This clone was picked up one time. The V and J genes are TRBV14 and TRBJ1-2; D perhaps matches TRBD1 (6 bases). With 0 bases removed from V and 7 bases from J, the gap between germline ends came to 15 bases. CDR1 is SGHDN and CDR2 is FVKESK in the germline V gene. CDR3 length: 15 residues. The CDR3: CASSQEVGGASGYTF. Written as DNA, the CDR3 is TGTGCCAGCAGCCAAGAAGTAGGGGGGGCGAGTGGCTACACCTTC.

The chain links TRBV3-1 (or the pseudogene TRBV3-2) to TRBJ2-5, with D possibly being TRBD1 (6 bases). This CDR3 contains 13 residues. CDR1 is LGHDT and CDR2 is YNNKEL in the germline V gene (reference sequence). Trimming took off 3 bases at V and 5 bases at J, with 10 bases between the two ends. In DNA form, the CDR3 reads TGTGCCAGCAGCCACAGGGGAGATGAGACCCAGTACTTC. It codes for CASSHRGDETQYF.

This chain joins TRBV10-2 and TRBJ2-7; perhaps TRBD2 as D (7 bases). V lost 3 bases to trimming and J lost 6 bases, with 9 bases between them. The CDR3 extends over 12 amino acids. Germline CDR1 reads WSHSY; CDR2 reads SAAADI. The CDR3 sequence is CASSDGGREQYF. CDR3 DNA: TGCGCCAGCAGTGACGGGGGGCGCGAGCAGTACTTC.

J is TRBJ2-3 and V is TRBV28; possibly TRBD2 for D (6 bases). V was cut by 7 bases and J by 0 bases, with 11 bases left in between. Germline-derived CDR1 and CDR2 are MDHEN and SYDVKM. This CDR3 region has 14 residues. CDR3 in amino acids: CASTGGLSTDTQYF. CDR3 in DNA: TGTGCCAGCACAGGAGGGTTAAGCACAGATACGCAGTATTTT. The whole variable domain, filled in from reference TRBV28 and TRBJ2-3, reads DVKVTQSSRYLVKRTGEKVFLECVQDMDHENMFWYRQDPGLGLRLIYFSYDVKMKEKGDIPEGYSVSREKKERFSLILESASTNQTSMYLCASTGGLSTDTQYFGPGTRLTVL.

The chain recombines TRBV15 with TRBJ1-3, with 9 bases aligning to TRBD1. Germline lookup yields CDR1 LNHNV and CDR2 YYDKDF (reference sequence). Unmatched junction bases numbered 1, after V lost 0 bases and J lost 1 base. This CDR3 region has 16 residues. The DNA of the CDR3 is TGTGCCACCAGCAGAGACGGACAGGGGTCTGGAAACACCATATATTTT. Translating gives CATSRDGQGSGNTIYF.

The chain carries TRBV2 and TRBJ2-7; 9 bases align to TRBD2. Germline V lookup: CDR1 SNHLY, CDR2 FYNNEI. After removal of 5 bases from V and 0 bases from J, the junction contained 14 bases not matched to a gene. The CDR3 has 18 residues. CDR3 in DNA: TGTGCCAGCAGTCCAGCACCGGGACTAGCAGACAACTCCTACGAGCAGTACTTC. Its protein product is CASSPAPGLADNSYEQYF.

Concerning this clone itself: One end of the junction varies from germline; a read error may be responsible. The CDR3 DNA reads as TGTGCTAGCAGCCGGACAGGGGGCGACACCGGGGAGCTGTTTTTT. Protein: CASSRTGGDTGELFF. The V and J genes are TRBV7-7 and TRBJ2-2; 11 positions agree with TRBD1. Germline CDR1 and CDR2: SSHAT and FNYEAQ (reference sequence). The CDR3 runs to 15 residues.

The genes are TRBV6-5 and TRBJ2-7, with 8 bases fitting TRBD1. The CDR3 runs 13 residues. With 8 bases clipped from V and 7 bases from J, the junction kept 10 bases outside the gene matches. The germline V gene has CDR1 MNHEY and CDR2 SVGAGI. The CDR3: CASGRGRGHEQYF. CDR3 sequence (DNA): TGTGCCAGCGGCAGGGGCAGGGGGCATGAGCAGTACTTC.

The rearrangement joins TRBV28 to TRBJ2-2; no reliable D call. CDR3 length: 14 residues. V was cut by 4 bases and J by 2 bases, with 8 bases left in between. Germline V gene sequence: CDR1 MDHEN, CDR2 SYDVKM. The CDR3 DNA reads TGTGCCAGCAGTTCCAGGAAAAACACCGGGGAGCTGTTTTTT. It codes for CASSSRKNTGELFF.

The J gene is TRBJ1-1, the V gene TRBV21-1; the tabulated D call, TRBD1, remains unverified against the DNA. TRBV21-1 is a listed pseudogene. The CDR3 has 13 amino acids. For the CDR3, the DNA is TGTGCCAGCAGCGAGCGACAGGCTGGTGAAGCTTTCTTT. It translates to CASSERQAGEAFF.

The rearrangement links TRBV7-2 to TRBJ2-1, with 10 positions matching TRBD2. The length of the CDR3 is 16 residues. Trimming cost V 5 bases and J 6 bases; bases outside gene matches: 10. The germline CDR1 and CDR2 sequences are SGHTA and FQGNSA. DNA of the CDR3: TGTGCCAGCAGCATGGGGACTAGCGCCTACCCCAATGAGCAGTTCTTC. It yields the protein CASSMGTSAYPNEQFF.

The chain combines TRBV9 with TRBJ1-6; 8 bases are shared with TRBD1. Germline V lookup: CDR1 SGDLS, CDR2 YYNGEE. V trimming: 1 base; J trimming: 8 bases; junction bases outside the gene matches: 5. The CDR3 covers 15 residues. CDR3 nucleotide sequence: TGTGCCAGCAGCGTACTGACAGGGGCGGATTCACCCCTCCACTTT. Its translation is CASSVLTGADSPLHF.

This sequence joins TRBV19 and TRBJ1-5; perhaps TRBD1 as D (6 bases). The CDR3 consists of 14 residues. The germline V gene encodes CDR1 LNHDA and CDR2 SQIVND (reference sequence). The V and J ends lost 0 bases and 4 bases respectively, with 7 bases between them. The CDR3 reads CASSIEGANQPQHF. DNA of the CDR3: TGTGCCAGTAGTATAGAGGGGGCGAATCAGCCCCAGCATTTT.

Only a few counts were recorded for this clone. The V gene is TRBV19, the J gene TRBJ1-1; D is perhaps TRBD1 (5 bases). The CDR3 consists of 13 residues. The germline V gene encodes CDR1 LNHDA and CDR2 SQIVND (reference sequence). V gave up 9 bases and J gave up 4 bases, with 15 bases separating them. The CDR3 bases are TGTGCCAGCTCGAGAAGGGGTGTCACTGAAGCTTTCTTT. Encoded protein: CASSRRGVTEAFF.

The rearrangement links TRBV29-1 to TRBJ1-1; no clear D gene. The V and J ends lost 4 bases and 5 bases respectively, with 11 bases between them. The CDR3 extends over 12 amino acids. Per germline, CDR1 SQVTM and CDR2 ANQGSEA. CDR3 in DNA: TGCAGCGTTGCAGAGGCTAGGACTGAAGCTTTCTTT. It encodes CSVAEARTEAFF.

The chain uses TRBV6-5 and TRBJ2-7; 8 nucleotides align to TRBD1. V shed 7 bases and J 2 bases; nucleotides not matched to a gene: 4. There are 13 residues in the CDR3. Per the germline V gene, CDR1 is MNHEY and CDR2 is SVGAGI. CDR3 loop: CASIHRGTYEQYF. The CDR3 bases are TGTGCCAGCATACACAGGGGGACCTACGAGCAGTACTTC.

In its sample, this clone was seen many times. The CDR3, as DNA: TGTGCCAGCAGCTTAGTAGGAGGGGATGGTCAGCCCCAGCATTTT. Translating gives CASSLVGGDGQPQHF. The genes are TRBV7-2 and TRBJ1-5; D may be TRBD1 (5 bases). The length of the CDR3 is 15 residues. Germline CDR1 SGHTA, CDR2 FQGNSA. V was shortened by 1 base and J by 6 bases, with 13 bases between the two germline ends. The full variable domain, its missing parts supplied by reference TRBV7-2 and TRBJ1-5, is GAGVSQSPSNKVTEKGKDVELRCDPISGHTALYWYRQSLGQGLEFLIYFQGNSAPDKSGLPSDRFSAERTGGSVSTLTIQRTQQEDSAVYLCASSLVGGDGQPQHFGDGTRLSIL.

The CDR3 here is CASSVGQLRTGELFF. As DNA, the CDR3 is TGCGCCAGCAGTGTGGGCCAGCTCCGAACCGGGGAGCTGTTTTTT. This chain links TRBV10-1 with TRBJ2-2; D remains ambiguous. Trimming removed 4 bases at V and 5 bases at J, with 14 bases between. This CDR3 contains 15 residues. Germline V gene sequence: CDR1 WNHNN, CDR2 SYGVQD (reference sequence).

J is TRBJ2-3 and V is TRBV4-3; TRBD2 aligns across 11 bases. The CDR3 totals 15 residues. V shed 4 bases and J 3 bases; nucleotides not matched to a gene: 3. Germline CDR1 reads LGHNA; CDR2 reads YSLEER. CDR3 nucleotide sequence: TGCGCCAGCAGCCGCACTAGCGGGAGTACAGATACGCAGTATTTT. This translates into CASSRTSGSTDTQYF.